The rows below give T cell receptor beta chains drawn from one sample of a study of blood T cell repertoires in COVID-19. Sequenced by immunoSEQ multiplex PCR; TCRdb stores in-frame clones only, minus some. The sample carries approximately 200,000 clones, approximately 90% recorded once. The sample was peripheral blood. These receptors were collected from a man aged 30-40 years with COVID-19, enrolled during active disease. Each CDR3 is given with its conserved first and last residue. D genes are given only for firm matches. Size tells how often a clone was seen (once, few, many) or the class of an expanded clone, and some rows leave it out.

size | J | D | V | DNA | CDR3
. | TRBJ1-3 | . | TRBV5-4 | TGTGCCAGCAGCCTCCAGGGCCCCTCTGGAAACACCATATATTTT | CASSLQGPSGNTIYF
. | TRBJ1-5 | . | TRBV5-1 | TGCGCCAGCAGGGAGGGGGAGGGACAACAGCATTTT | CASREGEGQQHF
. | TRBJ2-1 | . | TRBV7-9 | TGTGCCGTTAGCACCGGACAAGGAAGGCACAATGAGCAGTTCTTC | CAVSTGQGRHNEQFF
. | TRBJ2-1 | . | TRBV5-1 | TGCGCCAGCAGCTCAGGACACGGGCGGCGGTTCTTC | CASSSGHGRRFF
. | TRBJ2-1 | TRBD2 | TRBV10-3 | TGTGCCATCAGGGAAAGCGGGGTATTCGGTAGTGAGCAGTTCTTC | CAIRESGVFGSEQFF
. | TRBJ2-7 | TRBD1 | TRBV6-6 | TGTGCCAGCAGCTTACTGGACAGGGGCGAGCAGTACTTC | CASSLLDRGEQYF
. | TRBJ1-2 | . | TRBV19 | TGTGCCAGTAGTAACGACAGATCAAACTATGGCTACACCTTC | CASSNDRSNYGYTF
once | TRBJ1-5 | TRBD1 | TRBV6-1 | TGTGCCAGCAGTGAATGGGGACAGGGAGTTCTCCAGCATTTT | CASSEWGQGVLQHF
. | TRBJ1-1 | TRBD1 | TRBV5-4 | TGTGCCAGCAGCTTAGGACAGGGTTTCACTGAAGCTTTCTTT | CASSLGQGFTEAFF
. | TRBJ2-7 | . | TRBV19 | TGTGCCAGTAGTATAAGACAGTCCCTCTCCTACGAGCAGTACTTC | CASSIRQSLSYEQYF
once | TRBJ1-2 | TRBD1 | TRBV7-3 | TGTGCCAGCAGCGCAGGGACAGGGCGCGGCTACACCTTC | CASSAGTGRGYTF
once | TRBJ1-2 | . | TRBV3-1/TRBV3-2 | TGTGCCAGCAGCCATACAGGGTGGGGTGGCTACACCTTC | CASSHTGWGGYTF
. | TRBJ2-2 | . | TRBV5-5 | TGTGCCAGCAGCTTGTTCAGCGACAGCGGGGAGCTGTTTTTT | CASSLFSDSGELFF
. | TRBJ1-2 | . | TRBV3-1/TRBV3-2 | TGTGCCAGCAGCCGCTCGACAGTTAACTATGGCTACACCTTC | CASSRSTVNYGYTF
few | TRBJ1-2 | . | TRBV9 | TGTGCCAGCAGCTCCCATCGGGGGGGCGCAAACTATGGCTACACCTTC | CASSSHRGGANYGYTF
. | TRBJ2-2 | TRBD2 | TRBV5-1 | TGCGCCACCGGGACAGGGTCTAGCGGGAGGCTGAACACCGGGGAGCTGTTTTTT | CATGTGSSGRLNTGELFF
. | TRBJ2-7 | TRBD1 | TRBV5-1 | TGCGCCAGCAGCTCTCGGACAGGGCACTACGAGCAGTACTTC | CASSSRTGHYEQYF
. | TRBJ1-2 | . | TRBV6-5 | TGTGCCAGCAGGAGACAGGATCTCTACTATGGCTACACCTTC | CASRRQDLYYGYTF
. | TRBJ1-5 | TRBD1 | TRBV19 | TGTGCCAGTAATAGGGACAGACAACCGGGTCAGCCCCAGCATTTT | CASNRDRQPGQPQHF
. | TRBJ1-2 | TRBD1 | TRBV10-3 | TGTGCCATCAGTGAGTCGAGGTTAACAACAGGGGGCTTCCCCCCTAACTATGGCTACACCTTC | CAISESRLTTGGFPPNYGYTF
. | TRBJ2-1 | . | TRBV6-2/TRBV6-3 | TGTGCCAGCAGTTTCGCCGGTACCCTCGATCAGTTCTTC | CASSFAGTLDQFF
. | TRBJ2-7 | . | TRBV7-6 | TGTGCCAGCAGCTTAGGTCATGTCTCCTACGAGCAGTACTTC | CASSLGHVSYEQYF
. | TRBJ2-7 | TRBD1 | TRBV3-1/TRBV3-2 | TGTGCCAGCAGCCAAGAATTCAACGGGGACAGGAGATTTCACGAGCAGTACTTC | CASSQEFNGDRRFHEQYF
. | TRBJ2-7 | TRBD2 | TRBV24-1 | TGTGCCACCAGTGACACTACTAGCGGGAGCTACGAGCAGTACTTC | CATSDTTSGSYEQYF
once | TRBJ1-5 | . | TRBV6-1 | TGTGCCAGCAGTGAAACAAGGGGTAGTCAGCCCCAGCATTTT | CASSETRGSQPQHF
. | TRBJ2-7 | TRBD1 | TRBV27 | TGTGCCAGCAGACTACAGGGGGCGCGGTACGAGCAGTACTTC | CASRLQGARYEQYF
. | TRBJ1-1 | . | TRBV7-3 | TGTGCCAGCAGCGGGGGAGGGATCACTGAAGCTTTCTTT | CASSGGGITEAFF
. | TRBJ2-7 | . | TRBV12-3/TRBV12-4 | TGTGCCAGCAGTACAGGCTACGAGCAGTACTTC | CASSTGYEQYF
. | TRBJ1-1 | . | TRBV7-6 | TGTGCCAGCAGCCAAGGGGAGGGGGGGAACACTGAAGCTTTCTTT | CASSQGEGGNTEAFF
. | TRBJ1-2 | . | TRBV5-3 | TGTGCCAGAAGCTCTCGACCGGGGAACTATGGCTACACCTTC | CARSSRPGNYGYTF
once | TRBJ1-1 | TRBD1 | TRBV29-1 | TGCAGCGTTACAGGGGGGGGTTCGAGAACTGAAGCTTTCTTT | CSVTGGGSRTEAFF
. | TRBJ1-3 | TRBD1 | TRBV29-1 | TGCAGCGTGTTTACCCCCGGGACAGCGTCTGGAAACACCATATATTTT | CSVFTPGTASGNTIYF
. | TRBJ2-1 | . | TRBV6-5 | TGTGCCAGCACCGTTTCCTACAATGAGCAGTTCTTC | CASTVSYNEQFF
. | TRBJ1-2 | . | TRBV6-5 | TGTGCCAGCAGTTACGGGGGGAGCTATGGCTACACCTTC | CASSYGGSYGYTF
. | TRBJ2-7 | TRBD1 | TRBV29-1 | TGCAGCGTTGACCCGGGACAGGGGTCGGGCGAGCAGTACTTC | CSVDPGQGSGEQYF
. | TRBJ2-5 | . | TRBV19 | TGTGCCAGTAGCCCACAGGGACGGCAGACCCAGTACTTC | CASSPQGRQTQYF
. | TRBJ1-2 | . | TRBV3-1/TRBV3-2 | TGTGCCAGCAGCCAAGTCGATAGGACAGCCGGTGGCTACACCTTC | CASSQVDRTAGGYTF
. | TRBJ2-7 | . | TRBV21-1 | TGTGCCAGCAGCAAAGTATGGGGATTTATTTGGACTAGACTCTACGAGCAGTACTTC | CASSKVWGFIWTRLYEQYF
. | TRBJ2-1 | TRBD2 | TRBV5-1 | TGCGCCAGCAGCTTTAGGTCTAGCGGGAGAGGGGCCTACAATGAGCAGTTCTTC | CASSFRSSGRGAYNEQFF
. | TRBJ1-1 | . | TRBV6-4 | TGTGCCAGCAGTGACTCGGACAAGAACACTGAAGCTTTCTTT | CASSDSDKNTEAFF